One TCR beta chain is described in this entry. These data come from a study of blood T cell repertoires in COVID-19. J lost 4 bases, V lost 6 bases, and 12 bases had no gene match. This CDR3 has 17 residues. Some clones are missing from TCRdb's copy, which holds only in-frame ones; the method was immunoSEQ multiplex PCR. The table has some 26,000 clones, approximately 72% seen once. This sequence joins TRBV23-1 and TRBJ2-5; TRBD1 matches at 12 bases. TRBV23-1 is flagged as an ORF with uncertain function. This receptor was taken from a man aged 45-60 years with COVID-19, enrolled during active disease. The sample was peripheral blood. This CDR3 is CASRGVHRDRGRETQYF. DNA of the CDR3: TGCGCCAGCAGGGGGGTCCACCGGGACAGGGGGCGAGAGACCCAGTACTTC.